A single sample is the source of the 22 T cell receptor beta chains below, sequenced in a study of blood T cell repertoires in COVID-19. Here immunoSEQ multiplex PCR was the method, and the copy in TCRdb shows in-frame clones only, minus some. Of around 470,000 clones in the sample, 90% were seen once. Sequencing was carried out using PBMCs or T cells enriched from blood (not recorded which). Source of these receptors: a man between 18 and 35 years old who had recovered from COVID-19.

J is TRBJ1-1 and V is TRBV19, with 12 bases fitting TRBD1. Germline values: CDR1 LNHDA, CDR2 SQIVND (reference sequence). There are 15 residues in the CDR3. V was clipped by 4 bases and J by 10 bases; unmatched bases: 10. This chain's CDR3 is CASSRGTGGDLVAFF. The CDR3 DNA reads as TGTGCCAGTAGTAGGGGGACAGGGGGCGATTTAGTAGCTTTCTTT.

This chain uses TRBV12-3 or TRBV12-4 with TRBJ1-1; the D is unclear. The CDR3 sequence is 12 residues long. The V and J ends lost 8 bases and 0 bases respectively, with 7 bases between them. For the CDR3, the DNA is TGTGCCAGCCGCGGCCTGAACACTGAAGCTTTCTTT. Translated: CASRGLNTEAFF.

In this sample, this clone turned up once. Here the CDR3 DNA reads TGTGCCAGCAGCTTAATAGCGGGAGGGCGAACGGGTGAGCAGTTCTTC. This gives the protein CASSLIAGGRTGEQFF. V is TRBV7-3 and J is TRBJ2-1; 11 bases align to TRBD2. V was pared by 1 base and J by 9 bases, with 8 bases of the junction left unmatched. Germline V CDR1 and CDR2: SGHTA, FQGTGA. The CDR3 consists of 16 residues.

The rearrangement uses TRBV28 and TRBJ2-1, with 7 bases aligning to TRBD1. Germline V lookup: CDR1 MDHEN, CDR2 SYDVKM. The junction had 5 bases not matched to a gene; V was cut back by 8 bases and J by 16 bases. This CDR3 is 9 amino acids long. CDR3 protein: CASGQAGFF. The CDR3 DNA follows: TGTGCCAGCGGACAGGCCGGTTTCTTC.

The chain has TRBV11-3 and TRBJ1-1; no definite D call. V gave up 3 bases and J gave up 6 bases, with 11 bases separating them. Germline assignment: CDR1 SGHNT and CDR2 YENEEA. CDR3 length: 13 amino acids. The chain's CDR3 is CASSFRGEAEAFF. CDR3 DNA sequence: TGTGCCAGCAGCTTTCGAGGAGAGGCTGAAGCTTTCTTT.

The chain joins TRBV27 to TRBJ1-2, with TRBD1 matching 8 bases. Germline CDR1 MNHEY, CDR2 SMNVEV (reference sequence). Trimming took 5 bases from V and 4 from J; bases not matched to a gene: 9. This CDR3 is built from 15 residues. The CDR3 sequence: CASSGTGNLAYGYTF. DNA for the CDR3: TGTGCCAGCAGTGGGACAGGCAACCTAGCCTATGGCTACACCTTC.

The chain carries TRBV25-1 and TRBJ2-2, with D unresolved. The V end lost 5 bases, the J end lost 5 bases, and 12 bases lay between the germline ends. The germline CDR1 and CDR2 sequences are MGHDK and SYGVNS. The CDR3 length is 14 residues. CDR3 sequence (DNA): TGTGCCAGCAGTCTTCAGTTGTTGACCGGGGAGCTGTTTTTT. This sequence encodes CASSLQLLTGELFF.

In this sample, this clone turned up once. The V gene is TRBV2, the J gene TRBJ2-5, with 13 bases aligning to TRBD2. The CDR3 is made up of 17 amino acids. V shed 0 bases and J 5 bases; nucleotides not matched to a gene: 6. The germline V gene encodes CDR1 SNHLY and CDR2 FYNNEI. CDR3 coding DNA: TGTGCCAGCAGTGAAGCGCCCCCGACTAGCGGGAGGGAGACCCAGTACTTC. Protein: CASSEAPPTSGRETQYF.

V gene TRBV5-1 combines with J gene TRBJ2-3, with D tentatively TRBD1 (5 bases). The CDR3 contains 14 residues. V was shortened by 7 bases and J by 2 bases, with 14 bases between the two germline ends. CDR1 SGHRS and CDR2 YFSETQ come from the germline V gene. The CDR3 nucleotides are TGCGCCAGCGGGGCGCCCGCCCTCACAGATACGCAGTATTTT. Translation gives CASGAPALTDTQYF.

This rearrangement joins TRBV3-1 (or the pseudogene TRBV3-2) to TRBJ2-1; D ambiguous. The CDR3 has 17 amino acids. Trimming took off 0 bases at V and 0 bases at J, with 12 bases between the two ends. Germline assignment: CDR1 LGHDT and CDR2 YNNKEL (reference sequence). The DNA of the CDR3 is TGTGCCAGCAGCCAAGATCTCAGATACCGCTCCTACAATGAGCAGTTCTTC. As protein: CASSQDLRYRSYNEQFF.

This clone was counted between two and nine times. The chain couples TRBV11-3 to TRBJ2-2; 10 nucleotides match TRBD1. The V gene's germline CDR1 is SGHNT and CDR2 YENEEA. There are 16 residues in the CDR3. Trimming removed 5 bases from V and 6 bases from J; junction bases left unmatched: 9. The CDR3 spells CASSPRQGARAGELFF. The CDR3, as DNA: TGTGCCAGCAGCCCGCGACAGGGGGCCCGAGCCGGGGAGCTGTTTTTT.

This clone was counted a single time. This sequence joins TRBV5-1 and TRBJ1-1; a weak D match, TRBD1 (5 bases). Germline loops: CDR1 SGHRS, CDR2 YFSETQ. The CDR3 is 16 amino acids. V lost 1 base and J 1 base, leaving 14 bases between the germline ends. The CDR3 DNA reads as TGCGCCAGCAGCTTGACAATTGGGGCCTCGAACACTGAAGCTTTCTTT. Translating gives CASSLTIGASNTEAFF.

This chain links TRBV5-1 with TRBJ2-1; 11 positions match TRBD1. The CDR3 spans 15 residues. Germline V gene sequence: CDR1 SGHRS, CDR2 YFSETQ. With 1 base clipped from V and 8 bases from J, the junction kept 5 bases outside the gene matches. CDR3 sequence reads: CASSLTGTGGYEQFF. The CDR3 DNA reads TGCGCCAGCAGCTTGACCGGGACAGGGGGATATGAGCAGTTCTTC.

Regarding this clone: The same CDR3 also results from other DNA sequences found in this sample. The rearrangement uses TRBV21-1 and TRBJ2-7; TRBD1 is taken as the D call from the table, unchecked against the DNA. TRBV21-1 is reported as a pseudogene. CDR3 length: 13 residues. CDR3 region: CASSLIIQGGQYF. CDR3 nucleotide sequence: TGTGCCAGCAGCCTCATTATTCAGGGTGGGCAGTACTTC.

The chain has TRBV12-5 and TRBJ2-7, with TRBD1 identical over 7 bases. The CDR3 is 17 amino acids. Germline V gene lookup returns CDR1 LGHNT and CDR2 FRNRAP. V lost 0 bases and J lost 4; bases outside the gene matches: 12. CDR3 sequence reads: CASGLVYGTDVHYEQYF. CDR3 nucleotide sequence: TGTGCTAGTGGTTTGGTCTACGGGACAGATGTTCATTACGAGCAGTACTTC.

The chain combines TRBV28 with TRBJ2-5; perhaps TRBD2 as D (5 bases). The CDR3 has 15 residues. CDR1 is MDHEN, CDR2 SYDVKM, per germline. V dropped 6 bases and J dropped 1 base, with 15 bases sitting between them. CDR3 loop: CASSYSGSSQETQYF. The CDR3 DNA is TGTGCCAGCAGCTACAGCGGAAGCAGCCAAGAGACCCAGTACTTC.

The J gene is TRBJ1-5, the V gene TRBV11-2; 7 bases fit TRBD1. Germline values: CDR1 SGHAT, CDR2 FQNNGV. The V gene end was trimmed by 5 bases and the J gene end by 5 bases; junction bases not matched to a gene: 15. The CDR3 is 17 amino acids. The CDR3 DNA is TGTGCCAGCAGCCATATAAGGGGCAGGGGGAAGGATCAGCCCCAGCATTTT. Translated, it gives CASSHIRGRGKDQPQHF.

The chain links TRBV2 to TRBJ1-2; D uncertain. The CDR3 length is 14 residues. Germline V gives CDR1 SNHLY, CDR2 FYNNEI. With 2 bases removed from V and 4 bases from J, the gap between germline ends came to 11 bases. The CDR3 sequence is CASSEWAAIYGYTF. CDR3 coding DNA: TGTGCCAGCAGTGAATGGGCAGCCATCTATGGCTACACCTTC.

V and J are TRBV2 and TRBJ1-1; 7 bases line up with TRBD1. The CDR3 is 17 amino acids. Germline assignment: CDR1 SNHLY and CDR2 FYNNEI. Germline trimming cut 2 bases from V and 1 base from J; bases unmatched to any gene: 10. This chain's CDR3 is CASSELGQGGENTEAFF. The DNA of the CDR3 is TGTGCCAGCAGTGAACTAGGGCAGGGGGGCGAGAACACTGAAGCTTTCTTT.

The chain employs TRBV27 and TRBJ1-1; possible D gene TRBD1, 5 bases. Trimming removed 3 bases from V and 5 bases from J, with 13 bases in between. In germline, CDR1 is MNHEY, CDR2 SMNVEV (reference sequence). The CDR3 sequence is 14 residues long. The CDR3 bases are TGTGCCAGCAGTTTGGGCAGGGTAGGGACTGAAGCTTTCTTT. It codes for CASSLGRVGTEAFF.

The V gene is TRBV7-3, the J gene TRBJ1-5, with 9 positions matching TRBD1. Germline trimming cut 5 bases from V and 6 bases from J; bases unmatched to any gene: 2. Germline V lookup: CDR1 SGHTA, CDR2 FQGTGA. This CDR3 comprises 13 residues. The CDR3 region is CASSPDRGQPQHF. In DNA form, the CDR3 reads TGTGCCAGCAGCCCGGACAGGGGTCAGCCCCAGCATTTT.

V usage is TRBV27 and J usage is TRBJ2-5, with D possibly TRBD1 on 6 matching bases. This CDR3 has 15 residues. Trimming took off 6 bases at V and 1 base at J, with 15 bases between the two ends. From germline, CDR1 is MNHEY and CDR2 SMNVEV (reference sequence). CDR3 region: CASSRIRTAQETQYF. CDR3 bases: TGTGCCAGCAGCCGGATACGGACAGCCCAAGAGACCCAGTACTTC.